This entry lists 5 T cell receptor beta chains sequenced from one sample in a study of regulatory T cells in long-lasting Graves disease. Time point described: newly diagnosed GD, antithyroid drugs for less than 3 months. PBMCs provided the RNA from which the TCR library was made. Arm-PCR of CDR3 regions and iRepertoire HTBI primers were used to build TCR beta libraries. TCRdb re-analysed the multiplex PCR reads in MiXCR, keeping a single row per CDR3 protein. The data hold approximately 560,000 distinct CDR3 sequences, with about 16% observed a single time. This same sample was also part of a study on T cells in Graves' hyperthyroidism and ophthalmopathy.

Sequencing used peripheral blood mononuclear cells (PBMCs), obtained at new diagnosis, from a patient treated with antithyroid drugs. The receptors here all came from a young man with Graves disease.

In this sample, this clonotype turned up many times. This sequence joins TRBV3-1 and TRBJ2-2; 8 bases map to TRBD1. J lost 5 bases, V lost 6 bases, and 11 bases had no gene match. The germline CDR1 and CDR2 sequences are LGHDT and YNNKEL (reference sequence). This CDR3 has 16 amino acids. CDR3: CASSSYDRGWTGELFF. The CDR3 region has the DNA TGTGCCAGCAGTTCATACGACAGGGGATGGACCGGGGAGCTGTTTTTT. Filled out from reference TRBV3-1 and TRBJ2-2, the complete variable domain reads DTAVSQTPKYLVTQMGNDKSIKCEQNLGHDTMYWYKQDSKKFLKIMFSYNNKELIINETVPNRFSPKSPDKAHLNLHINSLELGDSAVYFCASSSYDRGWTGELFFGEGSRLTVL.

The rearrangement joins TRBV13 to TRBJ1-5, with a weak D call TRBD1 (5 bases). Germline lookup yields CDR1 PRHDT and CDR2 FYEKMQ (reference sequence). CDR3 length: 16 residues. Deletions cut 1 base from V and 4 bases from J, with 14 bases between. The CDR3 DNA follows: TGTGCCAGCAGCTTAGCCTCGGGCAGGGAAAATCAGCCCCAGCATTTT. This gives the protein CASSLASGRENQPQHF.

To note about this clonotype: A far more abundant clone sits one base away, making this likely a read error. The rearrangement links TRBV20-1 to TRBJ2-1; 7 bases align to TRBD1. Germline CDR1 and CDR2: DFQATT and SNEGSKA (reference sequence). The CDR3 contains 16 residues. V trimming: 1 base; J trimming: 10 bases; junction bases outside the gene matches: 16. CDR3 nucleotides: TGCAGTGCTAGAGGAGGGTCCAGGGGGTTTTTCCACGAGCAGTTCTTC. This codes for CSARGGSRGFFHEQFF.

This clonotype was counted between two and nine times. The chain joins TRBV19 to TRBJ2-2; possibly TRBD1 for D (6 bases). Trimming left V 8 bases short and J 7 bases short, with 14 bases between. The CDR3 has 13 residues. The germline V gene encodes CDR1 LNHDA and CDR2 SQIVND (reference sequence). The CDR3 here is CASFSGVGGELFF. CDR3 coding DNA: TGTGCCAGTTTCTCAGGGGTAGGCGGGGAGCTGTTTTTT.

This clonotype occurred a few times. The chain carries TRBV7-9 and TRBJ2-3, with 11 bases that match TRBD2. The CDR3 has 16 residues. Losses at the gene ends were 3 bases for V and 6 bases for J; bases not matched to a gene: 8. Germline CDR1 and CDR2: SEHNR and FQNEAQ (reference sequence). In DNA, the CDR3 is TGTGCCAGCAGCTTGACTAGCGGGACGGGCCTGGATACGCAGTATTTT. Protein sequence: CASSLTSGTGLDTQYF.